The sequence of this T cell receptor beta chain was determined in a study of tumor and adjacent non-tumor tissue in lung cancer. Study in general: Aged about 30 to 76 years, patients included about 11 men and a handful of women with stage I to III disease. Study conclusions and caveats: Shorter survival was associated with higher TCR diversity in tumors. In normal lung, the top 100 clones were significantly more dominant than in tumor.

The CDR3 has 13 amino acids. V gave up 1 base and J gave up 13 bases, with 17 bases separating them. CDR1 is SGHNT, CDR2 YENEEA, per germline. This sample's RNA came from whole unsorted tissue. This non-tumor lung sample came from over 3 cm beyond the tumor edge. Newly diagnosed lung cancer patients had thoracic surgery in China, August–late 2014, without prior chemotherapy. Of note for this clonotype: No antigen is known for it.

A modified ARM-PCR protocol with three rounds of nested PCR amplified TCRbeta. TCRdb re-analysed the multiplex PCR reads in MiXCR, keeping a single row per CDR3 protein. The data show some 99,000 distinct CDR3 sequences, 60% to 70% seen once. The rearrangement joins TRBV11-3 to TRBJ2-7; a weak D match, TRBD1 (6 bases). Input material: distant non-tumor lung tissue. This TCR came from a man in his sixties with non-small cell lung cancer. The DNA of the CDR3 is TGTGCCAGCAGCTTAGTGCGTGGGGGCGGGCATTACTTC. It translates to CASSLVRGGGHYF.